Below, 5 T cell receptor beta chains from the same sample are listed, as sequenced in a study of shared clonotypes between healthy human individuals. Profiled with immunoSEQ multiplex PCR; TCRdb holds only in-frame clones, not every one. The repertoire includes roughly 1 million clones, approximately 80% of them detected once, and 0.52% sits in the top ten. Input material: memory CD4+ T cells from PBMCs. Subset specified: CD45RA-negative fraction. These receptors were obtained from a man between 18 and 35 years old in good health. Some clones in this sample may be carry-over from other donors' samples.

The chain joins TRBV5-6 to TRBJ2-7; maybe TRBD2 (5 bases). V lost 5 bases and J 5 bases, leaving 17 bases between the germline ends. This CDR3 has 14 residues. Germline V gene data show CDR1 as SGHDT and CDR2 as YYEEEE. The CDR3 here is CASSSRSGNDEQYF. In DNA, the CDR3 is TGTGCCAGCAGTTCCCGGTCCGGGAATGACGAGCAGTACTTC. The full variable domain, with the rest looked up from reference TRBV5-6 and TRBJ2-7, is DAGVTQSPTHLIKTRGQQVTLRCSPKSGHDTVSWYQQALGQGPQFIFQYYEEEERQRGNFPDRFSGHQFPNYSSELNVNALLLGDSALYLCASSSRSGNDEQYFGPGTRLTVT.

The V call is TRBV18, the J call TRBJ2-2; D remains ambiguous. The V end lost 3 bases, the J end lost 5 bases, and 13 bases lay between the germline ends. CDR3 length: 15 amino acids. Germline assignment: CDR1 KGHSH and CDR2 LQKENI. The CDR3 loop is CASSPLALNTGELFF. The DNA of the CDR3 is TGTGCCAGCTCACCGTTGGCACTTAATACCGGGGAGCTGTTTTTT.

The rearrangement links TRBV15 to TRBJ1-4, with a possible D match to TRBD1 (6 bases). V was pared by 0 bases and J by 6 bases, with 11 bases between. This CDR3 is built from 15 residues. Germline V gives CDR1 LNHNV, CDR2 YYDKDF (reference sequence). CDR3: CATSRDKAGDEKLFF. DNA for the CDR3: TGTGCCACCAGCAGAGATAAGGCAGGGGATGAAAAACTGTTTTTT.

V is TRBV28 and J is TRBJ1-3; D is unresolved. V was cut by 1 base and J by 1 base, with 11 bases left in between. CDR3 length equals 16 residues. Germline CDR1 MDHEN, CDR2 SYDVKM. The CDR3 sequence is CASSLFVPTSGNTIYF. CDR3 DNA: TGTGCCAGCAGTTTATTCGTACCTACTTCTGGAAACACCATATATTTT.

The CDR3 DNA sequence: TGTGCCAGCAGTGCGTCCGGGACCGGCGTCGGGGAGCTGTTTTTT. Its translation: CASSASGTGVGELFF. The chain links TRBV2 to TRBJ2-2; possibly TRBD1 or TRBD2 for D (5 bases each). The CDR3 has 15 amino acids. The V gene's germline CDR1 is SNHLY and CDR2 FYNNEI. Trimming pared 4 bases from V and 7 bases from J, leaving 16 bases between.